This T cell receptor (beta chain) was observed in a study of CD8+ T cells in alopecia areata. The study, taken as a whole, reports: Patients displayed less clarity in TCR sharing than mice, a finding possibly related to HLA. For lesional scalp, especially alopecia totalis/universalis, clonality was higher than in normal scalp.

As for this clone: Antigen specificity is unknown.

PBMCs, the starting material, were the source of sorted CD4+ and CD8+ T cells. Investigators isolated RNA and reverse transcribed it into cDNA to act as the sequencing template. Some clones are missing from TCRdb's copy, which holds only in-frame ones; the method was immunoSEQ multiplex PCR. The repertoire holds a few hundred thousand clones, with around three fifths as singletons. The ends lost 7 bases at V and 9 bases at J; junction bases unmatched: 11. This CDR3 comprises 12 residues. Germline V CDR1 and CDR2: SQVTM, ANQGSEA. The chain joins TRBV29-1 to TRBJ1-1; the match to TRBD1 covers 7 bases. Sequencing input: CD8+ T cells sorted from blood. The clonotype comes from a human donor in good health. DNA of the CDR3: TGCAGCGCCTTGACAGGGCTGAGAAAAGCTTTCTTT. Its translation is CSALTGLRKAFF.